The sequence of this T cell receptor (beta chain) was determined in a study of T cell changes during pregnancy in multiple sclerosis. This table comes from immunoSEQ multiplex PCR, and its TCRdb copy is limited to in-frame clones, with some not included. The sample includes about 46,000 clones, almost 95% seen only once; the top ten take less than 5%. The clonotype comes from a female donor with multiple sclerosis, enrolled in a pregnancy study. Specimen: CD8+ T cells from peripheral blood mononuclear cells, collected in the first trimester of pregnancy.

CDR3 DNA: TGTGCCACGACACGGGGAGGGCGGTACCAAGAGACCCAGTACTTC. Encoded protein: CATTRGGRYQETQYF. The chain uses TRBV2 and TRBJ2-5; 7 nucleotides agree with TRBD2. Germline assignment: CDR1 SNHLY and CDR2 FYNNEI. This CDR3 spans 15 amino acids. V trimming: 10 bases; J trimming: 0 bases; junction bases outside the gene matches: 11.